Listed below are T cell receptor beta chains from one sample, sequenced in a study of blood T cells in healthy people across ages. TCRdb fed the 5' RACE reads into MiXCR, producing one record per CDR3 protein. This sample has 1.5 million to 2 million distinct CDR3 sequences; roughly 30% occur once, and the top ten carry approximately 10%. The sequencing sample was made of blood. Source of these receptors: a woman in her 30s in good health. Both conserved end residues are part of each CDR3. Each record gives: CDR3 DNA, CDR3 protein, J gene, V gene, D gene, clone size. A D gene is named only where the DNA matches it firmly. Expanded clones get a size class; other rows say once, few or many, or leave the size out.

TGTGCCAGCAGTTCGGTAGGGTCTGGCTACACCTTC,CASSSVGSGYTF,TRBJ1-2,TRBV28,.,.
TGTGCCAGCAGTTCCCCTCACCTCCGGGACTACAATGAGCAGTTCTTC,CASSSPHLRDYNEQFF,TRBJ2-1,TRBV28,.,few
TGTGCCAGCAGCACCAGGTCCGGGTCGGGGACTTACGAGCAGTACTTC,CASSTRSGSGTYEQYF,TRBJ2-7,TRBV5-5,.,few
TGTGCCAGCAGCTCTCGCCCGGGGGTTAGGTTCGGCTACACCTTC,CASSSRPGVRFGYTF,TRBJ1-2,TRBV7-2,.,.
TGTGCCAGCAGTGTTTCCCTTCTCGAGCAGTACTTC,CASSVSLLEQYF,TRBJ2-7,TRBV2,.,.
TGTGCCAGCAGTTTTTCTCTAGCGGGAATCAATGAGCGGTTCTTC,CASSFSLAGINERFF,TRBJ2-1,TRBV27,TRBD2,once
TGTGCCAGCAGTTTCGAGACCGGGACAGGGGAGGGTGAGCAGTTCTTC,CASSFETGTGEGEQFF,TRBJ2-1,TRBV28,TRBD1,few
TGCGCCAGCCAACGTAAAACAGGGGCCACTGAAGCTTTCTTT,CASQRKTGATEAFF,TRBJ1-1,TRBV5-1,TRBD1,once
TGTGCCAGCAGCCAAGTAGGTGGGTCGCTCTCTGGAAACACCATATATTTT,CASSQVGGSLSGNTIYF,TRBJ1-3,TRBV3-1,.,.
TGTGCCAGCAGCCTGGGACAGGGGGTCTTTTCAGATACGCAGTATTTT,CASSLGQGVFSDTQYF,TRBJ2-3,TRBV7-9,TRBD1,few
TGTGCCAGCAGTTTAGTTTCCGGGGGGGATCTATATGGCTACACCTTC,CASSLVSGGDLYGYTF,TRBJ1-2,TRBV28,.,.
TGTGCCAGCAGTTTCGGGGGCCCCCTTAGCACAGATACGCAGTATTTT,CASSFGGPLSTDTQYF,TRBJ2-3,TRBV2,.,.
TGCAGTGCTAGAGTGTTTTTCGGACAGGGAAATGAAGCTTTCTTT,CSARVFFGQGNEAFF,TRBJ1-1,TRBV20-1,TRBD1,.
TGTGCCAGCAGTCCCCCCGGTAGCGGGTCATACAATGAGCAGTTCTTC,CASSPPGSGSYNEQFF,TRBJ2-1,TRBV27,TRBD2,few
TGTGCCGGCAGTGGGTCCGGGTATGAGCAGTTCTTC,CAGSGSGYEQFF,TRBJ2-1,TRBV2,.,.
TGTGCCAGCAGTTACTCGCGGGGAACCTCCTACGAGCAGTACTTC,CASSYSRGTSYEQYF,TRBJ2-7,TRBV6-5,.,few
TGTGCCAGCAGCTTAGTGAAGGGCCCTAATGAAAAACTGTTTTTT,CASSLVKGPNEKLFF,TRBJ1-4,TRBV7-9,.,.
TGTGCCAGCAGCCCCGGGACAGGGATCGGGGAGCTGTTTTTT,CASSPGTGIGELFF,TRBJ2-2,TRBV7-2,TRBD1,.
TGTGCCAGCAGCTTGCCGGGGAACAACAATGAGCAGTTCTTC,CASSLPGNNNEQFF,TRBJ2-1,TRBV11-2,.,few
TGTGCCAGCAATAGCGGACAGGGGGCTAATGGCTACACCTTC,CASNSGQGANGYTF,TRBJ1-2,TRBV6-4,TRBD1,.
TGTGCCAGCAGCCAGCGCCCCACTGAGCAGTTCTTC,CASSQRPTEQFF,TRBJ2-1,TRBV3-1,.,few
TGTGCCAGCAGTGAACTCGGGGAGGGTATCCAAGAGACCCAGTACTTC,CASSELGEGIQETQYF,TRBJ2-5,TRBV25-1,TRBD2,few
TGCGCCAGCAGGATCTTACCCACAGATACGCAGTATTTT,CASRILPTDTQYF,TRBJ2-3,TRBV5-1,.,.
TGTGCCAGCAGTCCTACAGGGGAGATTCTGTACTTC,CASSPTGEILYF,TRBJ2-4,TRBV28,TRBD1,.
TGCGCCAGCAGCACCAAAACCACAGGGATTCATCCAGATACGCAGTATTTT,CASSTKTTGIHPDTQYF,TRBJ2-3,TRBV5-1,.,few
TGTGCCAGCAGCTTAGCCAGGGGGGCTCGACTAGCGGGGGCTCAAGAGACCCAGTACTTC,CASSLARGARLAGAQETQYF,TRBJ2-5,TRBV7-9,TRBD2,.
TGTGCCAGCAGCCCCAGGGTGTCATCTAATGAAAAACTGTTTTTT,CASSPRVSSNEKLFF,TRBJ1-4,TRBV11-2,.,.
TGTGCCAGCAGCGTAGATGGTTTAGCGGTTTCCACAGATACGCAGTATTTT,CASSVDGLAVSTDTQYF,TRBJ2-3,TRBV9,.,.
TGCGCCAGCAGCTTGGAGGAGATTTTAGGGAGTCGGCAGCAGTACTTC,CASSLEEILGSRQQYF,TRBJ2-7,TRBV5-1,.,many
TGTGCCAGCAGTGCGAGCACCCGGACTAGCGGGACCACGGCGGGCAATGAGCAGTTCTTC,CASSASTRTSGTTAGNEQFF,TRBJ2-1,TRBV7-9,TRBD2,few
TGTGCCACTCGGGACTCAAAGAACACCGGGGAGCTGTTTTTT,CATRDSKNTGELFF,TRBJ2-2,TRBV10-3,.,few
TGTGCCAGCAGTCTCCGACAGGGGAAAGGTCAGCCCCAGCATTTT,CASSLRQGKGQPQHF,TRBJ1-5,TRBV27,TRBD1,few
TGTGCCAGCAGCAAGCCCGAGGCGGGAACTCTAACAGATACGCAGTATTTT,CASSKPEAGTLTDTQYF,TRBJ2-3,TRBV7-3,.,few
TGTGCCAGCAGTATGGGACTAGCGGCCTACAATGAGCTGTTCTTC,CASSMGLAAYNELFF,TRBJ2-1,TRBV12-3/TRBV12-4,TRBD2,.
TGCGCCAGCAGCTTCCAGGGGGATCCCTACAATGAGCAGTTCTTC,CASSFQGDPYNEQFF,TRBJ2-1,TRBV5-1,TRBD1,.
TGTGCCAGCAGCTCAAGGTCAGGGGCCAATGAGCAGTTCTTC,CASSSRSGANEQFF,TRBJ2-1,TRBV3-1,.,.
TGTGCCAGCAGCTTAGAACCAGCAGGGGGCGAGCAGTACTTC,CASSLEPAGGEQYF,TRBJ2-7,TRBV11-2,TRBD1,.
TGTGCCACCAGCAGAGAGGTAGGGTTAAAGTACTTC,CATSREVGLKYF,TRBJ2-5,TRBV15,.,many